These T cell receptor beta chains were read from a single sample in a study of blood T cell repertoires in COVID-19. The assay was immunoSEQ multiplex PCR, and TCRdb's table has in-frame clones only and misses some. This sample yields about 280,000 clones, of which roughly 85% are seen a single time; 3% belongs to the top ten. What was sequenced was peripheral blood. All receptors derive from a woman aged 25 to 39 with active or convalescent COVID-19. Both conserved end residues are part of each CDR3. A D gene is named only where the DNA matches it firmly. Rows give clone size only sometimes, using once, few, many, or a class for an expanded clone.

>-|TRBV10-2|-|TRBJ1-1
TGCGCCAGCAGTGGCGCAGGGGTGGGCACTGAAGCTTTCTTT
CASSGAGVGTEAFF
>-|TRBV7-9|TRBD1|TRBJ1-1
TGTGCCAGCAGCTTCAGACAGGGAGACACTGAAGCTTTCTTT
CASSFRQGDTEAFF
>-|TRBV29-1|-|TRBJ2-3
TGCAGCGTTGGGAGGGGCGCCACAGATACGCAGTATTTT
CSVGRGATDTQYF
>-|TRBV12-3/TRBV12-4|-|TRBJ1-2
TGTGCCAGCATTCAGGGGTTTGGCTATGGCTACACCTTC
CASIQGFGYGYTF
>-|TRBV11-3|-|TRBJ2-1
TGTGCCAGCAGCTTGTTCGGGGGAAGCGGCGGGGCGGACAATGAGCAGTTCTTC
CASSLFGGSGGADNEQFF
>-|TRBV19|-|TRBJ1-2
TGTGCCAGTAGTATTCGCTCAGGGGTTGGGGATGGCTACACCTTC
CASSIRSGVGDGYTF
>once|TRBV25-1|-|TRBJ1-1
TGTGCCAGCAGCGAATTGGGTATAAACCGGGGTGAAGCTTTCTTT
CASSELGINRGEAFF
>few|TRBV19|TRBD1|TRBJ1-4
TGTGCCAGTAGTGCAGGACAGGGTGACGCTGAAAAACTGTTTTTT
CASSAGQGDAEKLFF
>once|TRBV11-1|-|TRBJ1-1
TGTGCCAGCAGCCCATTAACAGGGCTGAACACTGAAGCTTTCTTT
CASSPLTGLNTEAFF
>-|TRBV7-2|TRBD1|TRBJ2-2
TGTGCCAGCAGCTCGGACAGGGAGAACACCGGGGAGCTGTTTTTT
CASSSDRENTGELFF
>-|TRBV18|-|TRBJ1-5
TGTGCCAGCTCCAGGGGTTTGAATCAGCCCCAGCATTTT
CASSRGLNQPQHF
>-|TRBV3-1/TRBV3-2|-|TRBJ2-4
TGTGCCAGCAGCTGGGGGGATGGGGAAAACATTCAGTACTTC
CASSWGDGENIQYF
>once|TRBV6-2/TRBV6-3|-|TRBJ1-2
TGTGCCAGCAGCAAACGGGAGCCCCTCTATGGCTACACCTTC
CASSKREPLYGYTF
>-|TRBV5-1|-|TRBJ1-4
TGCGCCAGCAGCGCTGGGACACAGAGTAATGAAAAACTGTTTTTT
CASSAGTQSNEKLFF
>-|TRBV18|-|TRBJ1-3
TGTGCCAGCTCACCAGCCCAGGCAGGGGTGGTCTCTGGAAACACCATATATTTT
CASSPAQAGVVSGNTIYF
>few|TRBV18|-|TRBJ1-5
TGTGCCAGCTCACCATTCGCCGCAGGGGGCAATCAGCCCCAGCATTTT
CASSPFAAGGNQPQHF
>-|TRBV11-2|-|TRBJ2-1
TGTGCCAGCAGCTACAGCGGAAGCTCCTACAATGAGCAGTTCTTC
CASSYSGSSYNEQFF
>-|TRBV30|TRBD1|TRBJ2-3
TGTGCCTGGAACAGGGGCGACACAGATACGCAGTATTTT
CAWNRGDTDTQYF
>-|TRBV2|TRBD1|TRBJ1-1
TGTGCCAGCAGCGAACAGGGGAGCACTGAAGCTTTCTTT
CASSEQGSTEAFF
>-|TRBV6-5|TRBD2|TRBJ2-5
TGTGCCAGCACCGAGCGGGGGCTAGTTGGGGAGACCCAGTACTTC
CASTERGLVGETQYF
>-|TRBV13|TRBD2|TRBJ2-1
TGTGCCAGCAGCTTACCGGGGAGCGGGGGGGCCTATGAGCAGTTCTTC
CASSLPGSGGAYEQFF
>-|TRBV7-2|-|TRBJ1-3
TGTGCCAGCAGCTTAGACAGGGTGGGGGGAAACACCATATATTTT
CASSLDRVGGNTIYF
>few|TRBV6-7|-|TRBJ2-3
TGTGCCAGCAGTTACTCCGTCGGGGGGCGCACAGATACGCAGTATTTT
CASSYSVGGRTDTQYF
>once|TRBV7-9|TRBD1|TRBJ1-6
TGTGCCAGCAGCTTAGGAGGGGGCCGTACACCCCTCCACTTT
CASSLGGGRTPLHF
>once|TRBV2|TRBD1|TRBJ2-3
TGTGCCAGCAGGATGACAGGGGTTCCAGATACGCAGTATTTT
CASRMTGVPDTQYF
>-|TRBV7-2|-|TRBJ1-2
TGTGCCAGCAGCCCCCAACAGGGAGTAGGGGGCTACACCTTC
CASSPQQGVGGYTF
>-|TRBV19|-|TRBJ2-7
TGTGCCAGTAGTAATGTGGTTTCAGGCGAGCAGTACTTC
CASSNVVSGEQYF
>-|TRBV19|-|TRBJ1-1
TGTGCCAGTAGTATCGGGCAGGGGATGAACACTGAAGCTTTCTTT
CASSIGQGMNTEAFF
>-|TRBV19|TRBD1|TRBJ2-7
TGTGCCAGTAGTATGAGCTTGGACAGGGAGGACGAGCAGTACTTC
CASSMSLDREDEQYF
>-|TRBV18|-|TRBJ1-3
TGTGCCAGCTCACCTTCCGGGGGGCAGACTGGAAACACCATATATTTT
CASSPSGGQTGNTIYF
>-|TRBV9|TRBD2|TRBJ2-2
TGTGCCAGCAGCCCGGGGGGGCACGGCGGGGAGCTGTTTTTT
CASSPGGHGGELFF
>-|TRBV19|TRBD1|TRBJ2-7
TGTGCCACCGGCCCGACAGGGACCTACGAGCAGTACTTC
CATGPTGTYEQYF
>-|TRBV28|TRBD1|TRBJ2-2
TGTGCCAGCAGCACTCGACAGGGTTTAATCGCCGGGGAGCTGTTTTTT
CASSTRQGLIAGELFF
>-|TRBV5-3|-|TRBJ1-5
TGTGCCAGAAACCCGCCCGGGGATGTCGGGCCCCCGCCCCAGCATTTT
CARNPPGDVGPPPQHF
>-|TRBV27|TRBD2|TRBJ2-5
TGTGCCAGCAGTCGGACTAGCGCAACCCAAGAGACCCAGTACTTC
CASSRTSATQETQYF
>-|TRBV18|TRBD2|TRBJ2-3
TGTGCCAGCTCACCAAGAACTAGCGGTTCTAGCACAGATACGCAGTATTTT
CASSPRTSGSSTDTQYF
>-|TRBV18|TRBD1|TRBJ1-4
TGTGCCAGCTCACCGAAACAGGGGGCATTTGAAAAACTGTTTTTT
CASSPKQGAFEKLFF
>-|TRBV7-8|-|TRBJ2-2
TGTGCCAGCAGTTTCGAGACAGCTACCGGGGAGCTGTTTTTT
CASSFETATGELFF
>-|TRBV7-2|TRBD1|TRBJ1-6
TGTGCCAGTACAAATTCAGGGGGCTATAATTCACCCCTCCACTTT
CASTNSGGYNSPLHF
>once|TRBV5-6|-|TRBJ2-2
TGTGCCAGCAGCTTGGCCTTAACAGGGTTCACCGGGGAGCTGTTTTTT
CASSLALTGFTGELFF
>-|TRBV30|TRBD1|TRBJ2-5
TGTGCCTGGAGTGCAGTCACCGGGACAGTAGAAGAGACCCAGTACTTC
CAWSAVTGTVEETQYF
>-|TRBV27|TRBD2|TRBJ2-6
TGTGCCAGCACCGTTCGGGGGGGCAGGGGAAATTCCTCTGGGGCCAACGTCCTGACTTTC
CASTVRGGRGNSSGANVLTF
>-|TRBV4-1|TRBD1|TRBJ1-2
TGCGCCAGCAGCTCGAGGACAGGAAGGTCTGACACCTTC
CASSSRTGRSDTF
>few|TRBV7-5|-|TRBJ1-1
TGTGCCAGAAGCCCGAGGGACAGGGTTTGGACTGAAGCTTTCTTT
CARSPRDRVWTEAFF
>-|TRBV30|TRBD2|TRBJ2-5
TGTGCCTGGAGTTTACTAGCGGGGGGGCAAGAGACCCAGTACTTC
CAWSLLAGGQETQYF
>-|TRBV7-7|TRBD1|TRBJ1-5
TGTGCTAGCAGGGGGGACAGGGGATTAGGCAATCAGCCCCAGCATTTT
CASRGDRGLGNQPQHF
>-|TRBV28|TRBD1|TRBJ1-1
TGTGCCAGCAGTCCCCCGGGACAGATGAACACTGAAGCTTTCTTT
CASSPPGQMNTEAFF
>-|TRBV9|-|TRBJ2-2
TGTGCCAGCAGCGTAGATGTGGATGGGGCCAACACCGGGGAGCTGTTTTTT
CASSVDVDGANTGELFF
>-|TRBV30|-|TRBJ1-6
TGTGCCTGGAGCAAACAGCCTCCCTATAATTCACCCCTCCACTTT
CAWSKQPPYNSPLHF
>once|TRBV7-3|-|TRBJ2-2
TGTGCCAGCAGCTTAACAGTGGCAGGGAAGCTGTTTTTT
CASSLTVAGKLFF
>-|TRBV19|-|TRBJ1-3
TGTGCCAGTAGTCATAATCTATCTGGAAACACCATATATTTT
CASSHNLSGNTIYF